The next 2 T cell receptor beta chains were all read from a single sample in a study of cytomegalovirus exposure and HLA in healthy donors. A multiplex PCR was run with 60 Vbeta primers and 13 Jbeta primers. Method: immunoSEQ multiplex PCR; TCRdb's copy keeps in-frame clones and lacks some. The sample includes about 140,000 clones, around 76% of them seen just once. Sequenced sample: PBMCs. These receptors originate from a male donor in good health and CMV-seronegative.

The chain employs TRBV5-1 and TRBJ2-7, with D possibly being TRBD2 (5 bases). V lost 0 bases and J lost 3, with 10 bases in between. This CDR3 has 14 amino acids. Germline CDR1 and CDR2: SGHRS and YFSETQ. As DNA, the CDR3 is TGCGCCAGCAGCTTGGAATCGGGGTTCTACGAGCAGTACTTC. It specifies CASSLESGFYEQYF.

CDR3 region: CATSTGGNEKLFF. CDR3 nucleotide sequence: TGTGCCACCTCGACAGGGGGAAATGAAAAACTGTTTTTT. This rearrangement joins TRBV10-3 to TRBJ1-4; 9 nucleotides match TRBD1. The CDR3 runs to 13 residues. V lost 10 bases, J lost 5 bases, and 5 bases stayed unmatched. The V gene's germline CDR1 is ENHRY and CDR2 SYGVKD.